This TCR beta chain was captured by sequencing in a study of T-cell memory formation after mild COVID-19. The CDR3 is made up of 14 amino acids. Trimming took 4 bases from V and 4 from J, leaving 13 bases between them. CDR1 MGHRA and CDR2 YSYEKL come from the germline V gene. This clonotype was detected a few times. Its antigen is as yet unknown. From the 5' RACE reads, TCRdb called clonotypes with MiXCR, one entry per CDR3 protein. The data show hundreds of thousands of distinct CDR3 sequences, with around 15% seen just once and roughly 25% held by the top ten. Notes on the study in general: CD4+ clones that contracted lay mainly in CM and EM; CD8+ ones lay in EMRA.

Sequenced sample: PBMCs or a T cell subset sorted from them (not recorded which). This TCR derives from a man aged 18 to 30 who had mild COVID-19 (a few samples of this study predate the infection). Cell type and time point are not known. This chain uses TRBV4-1 with TRBJ2-5, with D unclear. The CDR3 here is CASSRATELETQYF. The CDR3 region has the DNA TGCGCCAGCAGCCGAGCTACGGAGTTAGAGACCCAGTACTTC.